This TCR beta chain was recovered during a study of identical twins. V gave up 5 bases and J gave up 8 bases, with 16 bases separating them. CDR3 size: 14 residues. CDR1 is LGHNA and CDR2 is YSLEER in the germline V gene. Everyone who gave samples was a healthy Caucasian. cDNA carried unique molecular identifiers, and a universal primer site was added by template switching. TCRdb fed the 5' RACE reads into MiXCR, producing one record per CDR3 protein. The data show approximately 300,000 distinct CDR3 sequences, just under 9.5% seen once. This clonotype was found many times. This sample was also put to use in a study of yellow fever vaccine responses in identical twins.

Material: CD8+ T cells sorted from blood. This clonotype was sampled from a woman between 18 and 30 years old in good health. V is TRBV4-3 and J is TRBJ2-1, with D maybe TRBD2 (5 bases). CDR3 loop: CASSTGVAGYEQFF. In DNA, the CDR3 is TGCGCCAGCAGCACCGGAGTGGCGGGTTATGAGCAGTTCTTC.